The 20 T cell receptor beta chains listed next were all sequenced from one sample in a study of T-cell reconstitution after alpha-beta-depleted transplantation in children. Unique molecular identifiers featured in how the TCRbeta library was prepared. TCRdb reprocessed the PCR reads with MiXCR, giving one entry per CDR3 protein. The repertoire has 670,000 or so distinct CDR3 sequences, about 12% of them found once; the top ten carry around 0.76%. Source: PBMCs, taken before TCRalphabeta/CD19-depleted stem cell transplant. These receptor sequences come from a girl aged 2-15 years with congenital amegakaryocytic thrombocytopenia, due to receive a stem cell transplant.

Worth noting for this clonotype: A much bigger clone sits one base away, suggesting this may be a read error. The chain combines TRBV7-9 with TRBJ2-1; D remains unclear. Germline loops: CDR1 SEHNR, CDR2 FQNEAQ (reference sequence). This CDR3 contains 14 residues. The CDR3 DNA reads as TGTGCCAGCAGCTTAGCGTACCTAGATGGTGAGCATTTCTTC. Its protein product is CASSLAYLDGEHFF.

The rearrangement uses TRBV7-9 and TRBJ2-7; 8 bases match TRBD1. Germline lookup yields CDR1 SEHNR and CDR2 FQNEAQ (reference sequence). The CDR3 covers 15 residues. V shed 4 bases, J shed 2 bases, and the junction held 7 bases outside the gene matches. The CDR3 spells CASSSGQGLPYEQYF. The CDR3 DNA is TGTGCCAGCAGCTCCGGACAGGGTTTGCCCTACGAGCAGTACTTC. Filled out from reference TRBV7-9 and TRBJ2-7, the complete variable domain reads DTGVSQNPRHKITKRGQNVTFRCDPISEHNRLYWYRQTLGQGPEFLTYFQNEAQLEKSRLLSDRFSAERPKGSFSTLEIQRTEQGDSAMYLCASSSGQGLPYEQYFGPGTRLTVT.

This clonotype was detected many times. The chain employs TRBV7-2 and TRBJ2-3; possibly TRBD2 for D (5 bases). CDR3 length equals 16 residues. Per germline, CDR1 SGHTA and CDR2 FQGNSA. The V and J ends lost 4 bases and 0 bases respectively, with 14 bases between them. CDR3 region: CASSSTSHSSTDTQYF. The CDR3 DNA follows: TGTGCCAGCAGCTCCACTAGTCACAGCAGCACAGATACGCAGTATTTT.

The rearrangement links TRBV5-5 to TRBJ2-3; the match to TRBD1 covers 7 bases. There are 14 residues in the CDR3. Germline-derived CDR1 and CDR2 are SGHKS and YYEKEE (reference sequence). Trimming at V came to 5 bases and at J to 6 bases, leaving 9 bases not matched to a gene. The CDR3 DNA is TGTGCCAGCAGTATCGGACAGGCTCGGGATACGCAGTATTTT. This encodes CASSIGQARDTQYF.

This clonotype came up many times. CDR3 nucleotides: TGTGCCAGCAGCTTAGGAGCGGGAGGCAACAATGAGCAGTTCTTC. Translated: CASSLGAGGNNEQFF. This chain joins TRBV11-2 and TRBJ2-1, with 9 positions matching TRBD2. The CDR3 sequence is 15 residues long. The germline V gene has CDR1 SGHAT and CDR2 FQNNGV. J lost 5 bases, V lost 1 base, and 3 bases had no gene match. The full variable domain, in which reference TRBV11-2 and TRBJ2-1 provide the parts outside the CDR3, is EAGVAQSPRYKIIEKRQSVAFWCNPISGHATLYWYQQILGQGPKLLIQFQNNGVVDDSQLPKDRFSAERLKGVDSTLKIQPAKLEDSAVYLCASSLGAGGNNEQFFGPGTRLTVL.

This clonotype was seen many times. The chain combines TRBV4-1 with TRBJ2-3; D is ambiguous. With 2 bases removed from V and 2 bases from J, the gap between germline ends came to 8 bases. The CDR3 extends over 14 amino acids. Germline V gene sequence: CDR1 MGHRA, CDR2 YSYEKL. The CDR3: CASSQPTPTDTQYF. CDR3 DNA sequence: TGCGCCAGCAGCCAACCGACCCCCACAGATACGCAGTATTTT.

This clonotype appeared many times. Written as DNA, the CDR3 is TGTGCCACCAGCGGCCCAGAATGGGACTATGGCTACACCTTC. Protein product: CATSGPEWDYGYTF. The chain has TRBV24-1 and TRBJ1-2; no reliable D call. Trimming left V 7 bases short and J 3 bases short, with 14 bases between. CDR3 length equals 14 residues. Per the germline V gene, CDR1 is KGHDR and CDR2 is SFDVKD.

This clonotype showed up many times. One end of the junction fails to match germline, which may point to a read error. V is TRBV12-3 or TRBV12-4 and J is TRBJ2-3; either TRBD1 or TRBD2 may fit D (5 bases each). The CDR3 has 13 residues. The CDR3 protein is CASSFWDGGSKRF. DNA for the CDR3: TGTGCCAGCAGTTTTTGGGACGGCGGGTCGAAACGTTTT.

This clonotype has a count of ten or more. The chain has TRBV21-1 and TRBJ2-7; the D call in the table, TRBD1, was not verified against the DNA. TRBV21-1 is a known pseudogene. This CDR3 comprises 15 residues. This CDR3 reads CASSTLDRLIYEQYF. In DNA, the CDR3 is TGTGCCAGCAGCACCCTAGACAGGTTAATATACGAGCAGTACTTC.

Notes on this clonotype: A read error may explain this, as a much larger clone is one base away. The rearrangement links TRBV20-1 to TRBJ2-1; either TRBD1 or TRBD2 may fit D (5 bases each). The CDR3 covers 15 residues. CDR1 DFQATT and CDR2 SNEGSKA come from the germline V gene (reference sequence). Between the trimmed V and J ends, which lost 3 bases and 3 bases, there was a span of 15 bases. CDR3: CSASAPGAGYNEQFF. CDR3 nucleotides: TGCAGTGCTAGCGCTCCCGGGGCTGGCTACAATGAGCAGTTCTTC.

The chain is built from TRBV30 and TRBJ2-1; D unclear. Germline lookup yields CDR1 GTSNPN and CDR2 SVGIG (reference sequence). The CDR3 sequence is 12 residues long. Trimming removed 3 bases from V and 9 bases from J, with 12 bases in between. The CDR3 loop is CAWRYSYGEQFF. In nucleotides, the CDR3 is TGTGCCTGGAGGTACTCCTACGGTGAGCAGTTCTTC.

At least ten counts were recorded for this clonotype. The chain combines TRBV6-5 with TRBJ1-3; 8 nucleotides match TRBD1. Germline CDR1 is MNHEY and CDR2 is SVGAGI. V lost 3 bases, J lost 11 bases, and 12 bases stayed unmatched. This CDR3 contains 15 residues. Here the CDR3 DNA reads TGTGCCAGCAGTTATATCTCGACAGGGGCGCGGGCCATATATTTT. This gives the protein CASSYISTGARAIYF.

The gene calls are TRBV5-1 and TRBJ2-4; D remains ambiguous. Germline V gene sequence: CDR1 SGHRS, CDR2 YFSETQ. This CDR3 has 13 residues. Trimming removed 4 bases at V and 5 bases at J, with 10 bases between. The CDR3 DNA sequence: TGCGCCAGCAGCCGGCCCCCCGAAAACATTCAGTACTTC. Translating gives CASSRPPENIQYF. Full variable domain (outside the CDR3, taken from reference TRBV5-1 and TRBJ2-4): KAGVTQTPRYLIKTRGQQVTLSCSPISGHRSVSWYQQTPGQGLQFLFEYFSETQRNKGNFPGRFSGRQFSNSRSEMNVSTLELGDSALYLCASSRPPENIQYFGAGTRLSVL.

V usage is TRBV12-3 or TRBV12-4 and J usage is TRBJ2-5; 8 bases line up with TRBD1. The CDR3 contains 14 residues. J was trimmed by 4 bases and V by 1 base; bases with no gene match: 2. The CDR3 sequence: CASSLDRGSETQYF. Written as DNA, the CDR3 is TGTGCCAGCAGTTTAGACAGGGGGTCAGAGACCCAGTACTTC.

The table lists this clonotype with many counts. J is TRBJ2-1 and V is TRBV5-1, with 7 nucleotides matching TRBD1. This CDR3 comprises 17 residues. Unmatched junction bases numbered 8, after V lost 1 base and J lost 1 base. The germline gives CDR1 SGHRS, CDR2 YFSETQ. CDR3 DNA sequence: TGCGCCAGCAGCTTGCGACAGGGTTTTCTTTCCTACAATGAGCAGTTCTTC. As protein: CASSLRQGFLSYNEQFF.

In the case of this clonotype: This may be a read error: a much more frequent sequence differs by one nucleotide. Likely a read error: the CDR3 ends without its conserved phenylalanine or tryptophan. The V call is TRBV28, the J call TRBJ2-1; 10 bases align to TRBD2. This CDR3 is built from 12 residues. Unmatched junction bases numbered 3, after V lost 6 bases and J lost 10 bases. Germline lookup yields CDR1 MDHEN and CDR2 SYDVKM. The CDR3 sequence: CASRTGLAEQFL. DNA of the CDR3: TGTGCCAGCAGGACGGGACTAGCGGAGCAGTTCCTC.

Many counts were recorded for this clonotype. The rearrangement joins TRBV29-1 to TRBJ1-1, with a tentative D call TRBD1 (5 bases). Germline CDR1 reads SQVTM; CDR2 reads ANQGSEA. CDR3 length: 11 residues. V was shortened by 7 bases and J by 1 base, with 7 bases between the two germline ends. In DNA, the CDR3 is TGCAGCGCAGGACAGAACACTGAAGCTTTCTTT. Translated: CSAGQNTEAFF.

There are many counts of this clonotype. The J gene is TRBJ2-3, the V gene TRBV12-3 or TRBV12-4; D possibly corresponds to TRBD1 (7 bases). With 6 bases removed from V and 3 bases from J, the gap between germline ends came to 13 bases. The CDR3 has 14 amino acids. The CDR3 reads CASSTGEDTDTQYF. The DNA of the CDR3 is TGTGCCAGCAGCACAGGGGAGGATACAGATACGCAGTATTTT.

Many counts were recorded for this clonotype. CDR3: CSVSPGLAGANEQFF. In nucleotides, the CDR3 is TGCAGCGTGTCACCGGGACTAGCGGGAGCAAATGAGCAGTTCTTC. The chain carries TRBV29-1 and TRBJ2-1; 14 nucleotides match TRBD2. The junction had 8 bases not matched to a gene; V was cut back by 6 bases and J by 7 bases. The CDR3 contains 15 residues. Germline CDR1 is SQVTM and CDR2 is ANQGSEA.

This rearrangement joins TRBV2 to TRBJ2-2; D gene unclear. V lost 5 bases and J 5 bases, leaving 12 bases between the germline ends. Germline CDR1 SNHLY, CDR2 FYNNEI. The CDR3 totals 14 residues. The DNA for the CDR3 is TGTGCCAGCAGTCGTAGGGTTTTTACCGGGGAGCTGTTTTTT. Translation: CASSRRVFTGELFF.